This T cell receptor (beta chain) was obtained from a study of spatial heterogeneity in lung cancer. Background on the study: The roughly 66 donors had untreated early-stage non-small cell lung cancer. Sequencing covered available follow-up PBMC samples collected a median of approximately 25 months after resection.

Regarding time point: blood at routine non-recurrence follow-up after resection. Whole RNA was taken from tumor, nontumor lung or frozen PBMC; it was then sequenced unsorted. The CDR3 covers 15 residues. Germline V gene lookup returns CDR1 LGHDT and CDR2 YNNKEL (reference sequence). Trimming at V came to 4 bases and at J to 7 bases, leaving 6 bases not matched to a gene. TCRdb called the 5' RACE reads again in MiXCR, with one record for every CDR3 protein. Of 20,000 to 30,000 distinct CDR3 sequences in the sample, roughly 6% were seen once. The clonotype originates from a male donor with early-stage non-small cell lung cancer. V is TRBV3-1 and J is TRBJ2-2, with 10 bases fitting TRBD2. This specimen consisted of PBMCs, obtained at follow-up. CDR3 region: CASSRLAGEGGELFF. CDR3 bases: TGTGCCAGCAGCCGGCTAGCGGGAGAGGGCGGGGAGCTGTTTTTT. Looking up the rest from reference TRBV3-1 and TRBJ2-2 gives the full variable domain: DTAVSQTPKYLVTQMGNDKSIKCEQNLGHDTMYWYKQDSKKFLKIMFSYNNKELIINETVPNRFSPKSPDKAHLNLHINSLELGDSAVYFCASSRLAGEGGELFFGEGSRLTVL.